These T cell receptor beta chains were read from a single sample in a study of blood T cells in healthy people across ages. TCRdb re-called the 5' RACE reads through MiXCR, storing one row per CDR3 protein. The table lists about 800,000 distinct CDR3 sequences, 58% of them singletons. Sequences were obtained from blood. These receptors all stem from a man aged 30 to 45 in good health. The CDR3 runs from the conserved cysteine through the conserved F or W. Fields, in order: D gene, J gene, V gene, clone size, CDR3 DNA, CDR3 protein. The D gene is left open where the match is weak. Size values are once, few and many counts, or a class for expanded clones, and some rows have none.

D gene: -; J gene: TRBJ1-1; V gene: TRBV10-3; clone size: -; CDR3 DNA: TGTGCCATCACCTTAACAGAGGAGGGTGAAGCTTTCTTT; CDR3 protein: CAITLTEEGEAFF
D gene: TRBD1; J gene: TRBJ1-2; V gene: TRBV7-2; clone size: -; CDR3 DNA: TGTGCCAGCAGCTCGTTACACACCGGGACAGGGGGGAATGGCTACACCTTC; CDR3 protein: CASSSLHTGTGGNGYTF
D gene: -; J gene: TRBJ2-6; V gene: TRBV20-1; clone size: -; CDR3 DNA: TGCAGTACAATACTGGGCTCTGGGGCCAACGTCCTGACTTTC; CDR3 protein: CSTILGSGANVLTF
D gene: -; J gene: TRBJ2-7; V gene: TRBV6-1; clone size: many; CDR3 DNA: TGTGCCAGCAGTGTATATAGCGAGACTATGACCCGCGAGCAGTACTTC; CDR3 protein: CASSVYSETMTREQYF
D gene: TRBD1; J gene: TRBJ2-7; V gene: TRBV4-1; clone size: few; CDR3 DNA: TGCGCCAGCAGCCCAGGACAGGGGGCGATCTACGAGCAGTACTTC; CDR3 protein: CASSPGQGAIYEQYF
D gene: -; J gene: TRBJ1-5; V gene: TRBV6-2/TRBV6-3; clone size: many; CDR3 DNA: TGTGCCAGCAGTCCTACAGGGAGTCGCAATCAGCCCCAGCATTTT; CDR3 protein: CASSPTGSRNQPQHF
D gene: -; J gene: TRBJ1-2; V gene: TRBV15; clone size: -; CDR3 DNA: TGTGCCACCAGCACAGGTACCCAGGGGAACTATGGCTACACCTTC; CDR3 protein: CATSTGTQGNYGYTF
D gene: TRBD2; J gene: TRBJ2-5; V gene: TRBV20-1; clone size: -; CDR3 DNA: TGCAGTGCCCCGACGGGAGGCCAAGAGACCCAGTACTTC; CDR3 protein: CSAPTGGQETQYF
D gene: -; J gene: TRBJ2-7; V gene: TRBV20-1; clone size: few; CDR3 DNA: TGCAGTGCTTCACACAGGGCCCTATCCTACGAGCAGTACTTC; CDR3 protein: CSASHRALSYEQYF
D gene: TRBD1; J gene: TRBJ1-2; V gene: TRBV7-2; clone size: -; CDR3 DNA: TGTGCCGGCAGCCCTCAACAGGGGGGGGCCTATGGCCACACCTTC; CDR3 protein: CAGSPQQGGAYGHTF
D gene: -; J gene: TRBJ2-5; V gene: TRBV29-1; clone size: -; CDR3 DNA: TGCAGCGTTAAGGGGCTAGCCTCTGAGCAGTACTTC; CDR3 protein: CSVKGLASEQYF
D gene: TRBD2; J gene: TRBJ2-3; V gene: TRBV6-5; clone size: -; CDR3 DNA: TGTGCCAGCAAAGGGACTAGCGGGTTCACAGATACGCAGTATTTT; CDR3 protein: CASKGTSGFTDTQYF
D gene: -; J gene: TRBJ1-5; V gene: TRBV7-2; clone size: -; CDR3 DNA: TGTGCCAGCAGCTTTCTGGGGGTCGATCAGCCCCAGCATTTT; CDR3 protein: CASSFLGVDQPQHF
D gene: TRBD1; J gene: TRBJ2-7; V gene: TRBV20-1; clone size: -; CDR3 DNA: TGCAGTGCGGGGCGGACAGGGGCCGAGCAGTACTTC; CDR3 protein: CSAGRTGAEQYF
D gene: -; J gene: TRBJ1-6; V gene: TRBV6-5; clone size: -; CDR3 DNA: TGTGCCAGCAATTCCCTTCCTAATTCACCCCTCCACTTT; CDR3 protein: CASNSLPNSPLHF
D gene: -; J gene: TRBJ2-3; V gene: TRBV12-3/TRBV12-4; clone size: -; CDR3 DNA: TGTGCCAGCAGTTTGGGGAGCACAGATGCGCAGTATTTT; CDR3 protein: CASSLGSTDAQYF
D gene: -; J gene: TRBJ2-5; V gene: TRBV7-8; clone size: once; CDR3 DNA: TGTGCCAGCAGCTTAAATGCCCCTAGTTCTAAAGAGACCCAGTACTTC; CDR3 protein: CASSLNAPSSKETQYF
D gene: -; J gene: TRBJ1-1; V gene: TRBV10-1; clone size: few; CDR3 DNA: TGCGCCAGCAGGAATACCTTGGGGGCGGACACTGAAGCTTTCTTT; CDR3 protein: CASRNTLGADTEAFF
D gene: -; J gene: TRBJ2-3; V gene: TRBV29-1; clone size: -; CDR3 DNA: TGCAGCGTCGCCCTTGGGCTCAGCACAGATACGCAGTATTTT; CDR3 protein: CSVALGLSTDTQYF
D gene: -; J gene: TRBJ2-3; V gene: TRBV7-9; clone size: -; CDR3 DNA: TGTGCCAGCAGCCAGCCGGCCGGCGGGGGCACAGATATGCAGTATTTT; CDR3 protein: CASSQPAGGGTDMQYF
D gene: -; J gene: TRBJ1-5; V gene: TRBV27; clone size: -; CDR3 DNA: TGTGCCAGCAGTTTTTTGGGCGGAGTCAATCAGCCCCAGCATTTT; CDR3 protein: CASSFLGGVNQPQHF
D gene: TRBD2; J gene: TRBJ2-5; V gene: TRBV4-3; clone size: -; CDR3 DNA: TGCGTCAGCAGCCAAGAAAGTGGGACTAGCCGGGAGACCCAGTACTTC; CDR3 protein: CVSSQESGTSRETQYF
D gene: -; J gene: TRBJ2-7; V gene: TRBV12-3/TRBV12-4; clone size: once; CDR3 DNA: TGTGCCAGCAGTCCCCGGGCCTTCTCCTACGAGCAGTACTTC; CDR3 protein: CASSPRAFSYEQYF
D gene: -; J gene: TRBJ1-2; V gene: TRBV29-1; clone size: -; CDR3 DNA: TGCAGCGTTGAATTTATCGAGGAGGGGAACGGTGGCTACACCTTC; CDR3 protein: CSVEFIEEGNGGYTF
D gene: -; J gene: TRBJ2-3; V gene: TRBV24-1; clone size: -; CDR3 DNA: TGTGCCACCAGTGGGATAAGGGCGGGACCCGGTCGCGATACGCAGTATTTT; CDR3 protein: CATSGIRAGPGRDTQYF
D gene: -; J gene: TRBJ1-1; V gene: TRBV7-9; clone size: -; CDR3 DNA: TGTGCCAGCAGCCAAGCCCTTGGGGGAATGAACACTGAAGCTTTCTTT; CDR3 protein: CASSQALGGMNTEAFF
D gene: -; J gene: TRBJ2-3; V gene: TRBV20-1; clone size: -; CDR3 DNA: TGCAGTGCTAGAGTGGGGGCAGGGGTTCCAGATACGCAGTATTTT; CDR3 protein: CSARVGAGVPDTQYF
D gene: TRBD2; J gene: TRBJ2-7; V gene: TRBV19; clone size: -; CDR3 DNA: TGTGCCAGTAGTATACTTTCTAGCGGGACCTACGAGCAGTACTTC; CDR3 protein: CASSILSSGTYEQYF
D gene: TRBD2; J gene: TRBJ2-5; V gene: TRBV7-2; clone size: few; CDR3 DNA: TGTGCCAGCAGCTCAATAGGGACTAGCAGGGAGACCCAGTACTTC; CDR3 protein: CASSSIGTSRETQYF
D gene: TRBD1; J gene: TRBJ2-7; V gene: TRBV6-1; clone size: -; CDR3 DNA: TGTGCCAGCAGTGACAGGGGGACCTCCTACGAGCAGTACTTC; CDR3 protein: CASSDRGTSYEQYF
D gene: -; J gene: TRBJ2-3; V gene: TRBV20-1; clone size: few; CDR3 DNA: TGCAGTGCTAGAGTGACAGGCCGCCATAGCACAGATACGCAGTATTTT; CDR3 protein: CSARVTGRHSTDTQYF
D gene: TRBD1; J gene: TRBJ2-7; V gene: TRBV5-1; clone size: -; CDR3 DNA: TGCGCCAGCAGCTTAATGACAGGGAACTACGAGCAGTACTTC; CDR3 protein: CASSLMTGNYEQYF
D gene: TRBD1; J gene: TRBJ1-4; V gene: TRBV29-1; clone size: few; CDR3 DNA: TGCAGCGTGGGAGGGACAGGGGCAACTAATGAAAAACTGTTTTTT; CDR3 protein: CSVGGTGATNEKLFF
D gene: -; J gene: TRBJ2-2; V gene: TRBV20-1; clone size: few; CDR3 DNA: TGCAGTGCTTCCCCCGCCGGGGAGCTGTTTTTT; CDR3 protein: CSASPAGELFF
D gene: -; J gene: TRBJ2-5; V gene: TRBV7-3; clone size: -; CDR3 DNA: TGTGCCAGCAGCGTAATTAAGGGTGAGACCCAGTACTTC; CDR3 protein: CASSVIKGETQYF
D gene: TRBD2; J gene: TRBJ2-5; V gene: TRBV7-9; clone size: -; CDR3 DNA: TGTGCCAGCAGCTCTAGCGGGGGGCCTTACAATGAGCAGTACTTC; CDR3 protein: CASSSSGGPYNEQYF
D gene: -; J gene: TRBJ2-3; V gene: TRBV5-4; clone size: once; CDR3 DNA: TGTGCCAGCAGCTTGGCTTCGGTAAGAAGCACAGATACGCAGTATTTT; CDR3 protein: CASSLASVRSTDTQYF
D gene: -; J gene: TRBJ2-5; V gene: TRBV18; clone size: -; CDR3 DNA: TGTGCCAGCTCCCTCCAGGAGGGTGGGAATGAGCAGTACTTC; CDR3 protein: CASSLQEGGNEQYF
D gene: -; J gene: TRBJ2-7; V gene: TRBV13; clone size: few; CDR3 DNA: TGTGCCAGCAGTTCGCACAGGGACGAGCAGTACTTC; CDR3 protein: CASSSHRDEQYF
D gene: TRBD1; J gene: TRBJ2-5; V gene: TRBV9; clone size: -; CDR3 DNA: TGTGCCAGCAGCGTAGCTTTGGGACAGGGGCTGGATGAGCAGTACTTC; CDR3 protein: CASSVALGQGLDEQYF
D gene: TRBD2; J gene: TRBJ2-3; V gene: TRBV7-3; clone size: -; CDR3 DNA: TGTGCCGGCAGCCCCGGACTAGCGGGTACAGATACGCAGTATTTT; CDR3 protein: CAGSPGLAGTDTQYF
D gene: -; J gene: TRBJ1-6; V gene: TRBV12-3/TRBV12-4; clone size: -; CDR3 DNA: TGTGCCAGCAGTTTGGCTCACTCACCCCTCCACTTT; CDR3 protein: CASSLAHSPLHF
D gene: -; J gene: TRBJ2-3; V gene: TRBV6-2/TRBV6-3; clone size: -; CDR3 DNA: TGTGCCAGCAGTTACTACCGGGACACGTCCATCAGGCAGTATTTT; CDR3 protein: CASSYYRDTSIRQYF
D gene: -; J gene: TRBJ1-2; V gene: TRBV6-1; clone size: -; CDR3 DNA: TGTGCCAGCAGGTCCGGGACTTTGTATGGCTACACCTTC; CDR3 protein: CASRSGTLYGYTF
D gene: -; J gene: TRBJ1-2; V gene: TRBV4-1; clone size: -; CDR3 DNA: TGCGCCAGCAGCCAAGTGGGGGGCCTCTATGGCTACACCTTC; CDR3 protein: CASSQVGGLYGYTF
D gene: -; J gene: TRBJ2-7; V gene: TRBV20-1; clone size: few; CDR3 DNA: TGCAGTGCGACAAGGTGGGATTGGCTCTACGAGCAGTACTTC; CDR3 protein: CSATRWDWLYEQYF
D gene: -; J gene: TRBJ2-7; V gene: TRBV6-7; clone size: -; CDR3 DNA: TGTGCCAGCAGTCCCCACGGCCAAAGGAATCCCTACGAGCAGTACTTC; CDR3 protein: CASSPHGQRNPYEQYF
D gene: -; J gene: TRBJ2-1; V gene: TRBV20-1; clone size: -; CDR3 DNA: TGCAGTGCTAGACCCGCTACTAGCTACAATGAGCAGTTCTTC; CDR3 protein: CSARPATSYNEQFF
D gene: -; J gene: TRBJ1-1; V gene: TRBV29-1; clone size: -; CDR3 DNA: TGCAGCGTTGGAACTGGCTGGAACACTGAAGCTTTCTTT; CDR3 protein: CSVGTGWNTEAFF
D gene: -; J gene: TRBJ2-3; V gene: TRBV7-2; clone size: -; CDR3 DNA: TGTGCCAGCAGCTCGTCAATAGCGACAGATACGCAGTATTTT; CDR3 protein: CASSSSIATDTQYF
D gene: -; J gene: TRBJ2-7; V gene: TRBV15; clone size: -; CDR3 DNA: TGTGCTCCTAGGACGGGTTGGGGCAATGAGCAGTACTTC; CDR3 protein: CAPRTGWGNEQYF
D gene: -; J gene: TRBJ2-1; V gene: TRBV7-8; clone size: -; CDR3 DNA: TGTGCCAGCAGCTTAGAGTACAGGTCCAATGAGCAGTTCTTC; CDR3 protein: CASSLEYRSNEQFF